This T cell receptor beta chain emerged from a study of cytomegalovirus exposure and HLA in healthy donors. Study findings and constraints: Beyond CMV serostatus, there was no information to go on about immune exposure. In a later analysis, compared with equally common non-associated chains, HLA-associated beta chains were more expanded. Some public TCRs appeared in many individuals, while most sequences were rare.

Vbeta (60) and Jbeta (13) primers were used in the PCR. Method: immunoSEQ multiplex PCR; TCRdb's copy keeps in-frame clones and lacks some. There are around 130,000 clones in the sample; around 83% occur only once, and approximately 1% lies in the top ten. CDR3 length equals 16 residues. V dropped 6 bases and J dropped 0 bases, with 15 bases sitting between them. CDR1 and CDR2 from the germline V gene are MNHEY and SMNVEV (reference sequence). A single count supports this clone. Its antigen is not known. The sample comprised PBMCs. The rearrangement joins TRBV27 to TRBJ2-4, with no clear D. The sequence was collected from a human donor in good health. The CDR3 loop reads CASRSNLDLAKNIQYF. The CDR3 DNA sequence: TGTGCCAGCAGGTCAAACCTAGACTTAGCCAAAAACATTCAGTACTTC.